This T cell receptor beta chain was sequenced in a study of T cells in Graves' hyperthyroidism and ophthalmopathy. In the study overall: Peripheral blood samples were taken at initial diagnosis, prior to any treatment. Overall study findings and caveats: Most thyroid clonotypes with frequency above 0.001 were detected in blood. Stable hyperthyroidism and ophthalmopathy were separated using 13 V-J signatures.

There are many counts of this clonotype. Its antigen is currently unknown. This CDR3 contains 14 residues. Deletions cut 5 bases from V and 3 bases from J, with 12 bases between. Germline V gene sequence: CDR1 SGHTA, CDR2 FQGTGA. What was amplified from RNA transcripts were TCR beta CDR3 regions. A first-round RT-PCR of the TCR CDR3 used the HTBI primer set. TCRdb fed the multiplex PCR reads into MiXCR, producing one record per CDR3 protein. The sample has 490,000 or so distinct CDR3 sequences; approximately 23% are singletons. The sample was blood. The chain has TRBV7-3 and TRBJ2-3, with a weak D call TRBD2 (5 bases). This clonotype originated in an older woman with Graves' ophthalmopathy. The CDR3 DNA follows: TGTGCCAGCAGCCCCGGACTGTTAACAGATACGCAGTATTTT. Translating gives CASSPGLLTDTQYF.